This section outlines one TCR beta chain sequence together with its context. Its antigen is unknown. The CDR3 runs to 15 residues. Between the trimmed V and J ends, which lost 6 bases and 1 base, there was a span of 15 bases. The germline V gene has CDR1 MNHEY and CDR2 SVGAGI. Using immunoSEQ multiplex PCR, the repertoire was profiled, and TCRdb retains in-frame clones only, with some absent. The data contain under 1,100,000 clones, about 70% of them singletons. This sample stems from a study of shared clonotypes between healthy human individuals. Study as a whole: Samples came from a couple of female and a few male donors aged 18 to 49. The plates for each donor numbered three CD4 naive, three CD4 memory, two CD8 naive and one CD8 memory.

Broader study findings: Larger estimated richness was generally seen in naive subsets than in memory subsets.

The specimen sequenced was memory CD4+ T cells sorted from blood. Subset specified: CD45RA-negative fraction. The source of this sequence is a man younger than 30 in good health. The chain links TRBV6-5 to TRBJ1-1; D not certain. The DNA of the CDR3 is TGTGCCAGCAGATCCCACTTTTTCAGGAACACTGAAGCTTTCTTT. Translated: CASRSHFFRNTEAFF.